The 30 T cell receptor beta chains listed next were all sequenced from one sample in a study of low-dose radiotherapy and immunotherapy resistance in tumors. Gene-specific TRAV and TRBV primers were used for first-strand cDNA, covering alpha and beta chains. The authors ran about 21 PCR cycles to amplify TCRs with a constant-region primer and V-primer adapter. One entry per CDR3 protein, called by TCRdb with MiXCR from the reads. The table lists tens of thousands of distinct CDR3 sequences, around 30% of them singletons. Sample time point: before trial treatment. Sequencing used PBMCs, obtained before treatment. These receptors were collected from a female donor with ovarian cancer.

There are many counts of this clonotype. This chain joins TRBV10-3 and TRBJ2-1, with 12 bases lining up with TRBD2. CDR3 length equals 13 residues. The germline V gene has CDR1 ENHRY and CDR2 SYGVKD. With 6 bases clipped from V and 10 bases from J, the junction kept 4 bases outside the gene matches. CDR3 coding DNA: TGTGCCATCAGCCCTGGACTAGCGGGAGAGCAGTTCTTC. This translates into CAISPGLAGEQFF.

The CDR3 protein is CAWSVVSGNTIYF. CDR3 nucleotides: TGTGCCTGGAGTGTTGTCTCTGGAAACACCATATATTTT. The V gene is TRBV30, the J gene TRBJ1-3; D remains ambiguous. Trimming shortened V by 0 bases and J by 0 bases, and 3 bases separated the two germline ends. Germline CDR1 and CDR2: GTSNPN and SVGIG (reference sequence). This CDR3 contains 13 residues.

J is TRBJ2-7 and V is TRBV3-1; 12 bases agree with TRBD2. Losses at the gene ends were 8 bases for V and 0 bases for J; bases not matched to a gene: 2. The CDR3 has 14 residues. Germline V CDR1 and CDR2: LGHDT, YNNKEL (reference sequence). The CDR3 loop is CASGLAGRSYEQYF. CDR3 bases: TGTGCCAGCGGACTAGCGGGACGCTCCTACGAGCAGTACTTC.

This clonotype was counted at least ten times. V usage is TRBV3-1 and J usage is TRBJ2-1; 10 nucleotides agree with TRBD2. J gave up 2 bases and V 4 bases, and 8 bases lay outside the gene matches. CDR3 size: 17 residues. CDR1 is LGHDT, CDR2 YNNKEL, per germline (reference sequence). The CDR3 protein is CASSLKASGRAYNEQFF. CDR3 DNA sequence: TGTGCCAGCAGCCTCAAGGCGAGCGGGAGGGCCTACAATGAGCAGTTCTTC.

This clonotype was seen repeatedly, ten times or more. CDR3 amino acids: CASSIPGTGELFF. DNA of the CDR3: TGTGCCAGTAGTATCCCGGGTACCGGGGAGCTGTTTTTT. This chain joins TRBV19 and TRBJ2-2; D is undetermined. The ends were cut back, 3 bases at V and 5 bases at J, with 7 bases in the middle. The length of the CDR3 is 13 residues. CDR1 is LNHDA and CDR2 is SQIVND in the germline V gene (reference sequence).

V is TRBV28 and J is TRBJ1-2, with D unclear. Germline lookup yields CDR1 MDHEN and CDR2 SYDVKM. This CDR3 contains 14 residues. Between the trimmed V and J ends, which lost 8 bases and 5 bases, there was a span of 18 bases. CDR3 amino acids: CASLGRNPIYGYTF. For the CDR3, the DNA is TGTGCCAGCCTAGGACGGAATCCCATATATGGCTACACCTTC.

This clonotype was seen many times. The chain links TRBV20-1 to TRBJ1-1; tentatively, D is TRBD1 (6 bases). Germline CDR1 and CDR2: DFQATT and SNEGSKA (reference sequence). This CDR3 is built from 14 residues. Trimming took 3 bases from V and 10 from J, leaving 21 bases between them. The CDR3 is CSARAQQGTWGAFF. In DNA, the CDR3 is TGCAGTGCTAGGGCCCAACAGGGAACATGGGGAGCTTTCTTT.

This clonotype has at least ten counts. This rearrangement joins TRBV12-3 or TRBV12-4 to TRBJ1-2, with 7 bases that match TRBD1. CDR3 length equals 13 residues. The ends lost 7 bases at V and 2 bases at J; junction bases unmatched: 4. CDR3 DNA sequence: TGTGCCAGCAAATGGGACAGCAACTATGGCTACACCTTC. It codes for CASKWDSNYGYTF.

This clonotype was seen repeatedly, ten times or more. V usage is TRBV9 and J usage is TRBJ2-2; no clear D. Germline values: CDR1 SGDLS, CDR2 YYNGEE. This CDR3 has 16 amino acids. Trimming shortened V by 4 bases and J by 3 bases, and 16 bases separated the two germline ends. For the CDR3, the DNA is TGTGCCAGCAGCCCTAGACCCGCTTCTTACACCGGGGAGCTGTTTTTT. It codes for CASSPRPASYTGELFF.

The table lists this clonotype with many counts. The V call is TRBV5-4, the J call TRBJ1-1; D unresolved. Germline V lookup: CDR1 SGHNT, CDR2 YYREEE (reference sequence). The CDR3 covers 15 residues. With 0 bases removed from V and 1 base from J, the gap between germline ends came to 10 bases. CDR3 amino acids: CASSLEVLQNTEAFF. CDR3 DNA: TGTGCCAGCAGCTTGGAGGTGCTGCAGAACACTGAAGCTTTCTTT.

The V call is TRBV5-4, the J call TRBJ2-6; D is perhaps TRBD2 (6 bases). This CDR3 is 18 amino acids long. Germline loops: CDR1 SGHNT, CDR2 YYREEE (reference sequence). Trimming removed 4 bases from V and 0 bases from J, with 17 bases in between. The CDR3 coding sequence is TGTGCCAGCAGCACGGGACTCTCGTCTATCTCTGGGGCCAACGTCCTGACTTTC. Translated, it gives CASSTGLSSISGANVLTF.

The sample holds one count of this clonotype. The gene calls are TRBV6-8 and TRBJ1-2; TRBD1 aligns across 10 bases. Germline V gene data show CDR1 as MNHGY and CDR2 as SAAAGT. Trimming removed 6 bases from V and 3 bases from J; junction bases left unmatched: 4. The CDR3 has 14 residues. As DNA, the CDR3 is TGTGCCAGCAGCCCGGGACAGGGGTACTATGGCTACACCTTC. Translating it yields CASSPGQGYYGYTF.

This clonotype has only one observation. A far larger clone lies a single base away; this is likely a read error. The V call is TRBV18, the J call TRBJ2-7; D ambiguous. V was clipped by 3 bases and J by 7 bases, with 16 bases between them. The germline gives CDR1 KGHSH, CDR2 LQKENI. The CDR3 length is 14 residues. CDR3 loop: CASSPTTSGGEQYF. The CDR3 region has the DNA TGTGCCAGCTCACCGACAACCAGTGGCGGTGAGCAGTACTTC.

The chain couples TRBV7-9 to TRBJ1-1; perhaps TRBD1 as D (5 bases). The germline V and J ends were trimmed by 5 bases and 3 bases, with 13 bases remaining between them. This CDR3 contains 14 residues. CDR1 and CDR2 (germline): SEHNR, FQNEAQ (reference sequence). CDR3: CASSTRQSDTEAFF. CDR3 nucleotides: TGTGCCAGCAGCACCCGACAGTCCGACACTGAAGCTTTCTTT.

V and J are TRBV7-2 and TRBJ1-4; no firm D call. CDR3 length equals 13 residues. The germline CDR1 and CDR2 sequences are SGHTA and FQGNSA. V was clipped by 8 bases and J by 10 bases, with 17 bases between them. The CDR3 loop is CASGTGGPGKLFF. CDR3 in DNA: TGTGCCAGCGGCACGGGCGGGCCTGGAAAACTGTTTTTT.

This clonotype was recorded at least ten times. The chain uses TRBV30 and TRBJ1-4; D possibly corresponds to TRBD1 (5 bases). The CDR3 is 17 amino acids. The V gene lost 3 bases and the J gene lost 5 bases, with 22 bases spanning the gap. CDR1 is GTSNPN, CDR2 SVGIG, per germline (reference sequence). CDR3 loop: CAWSMGRALLLNEKLFF. DNA of the CDR3: TGTGCCTGGAGCATGGGCAGGGCCTTGCTACTAAATGAAAAACTGTTTTTT.

This clonotype was seen repeatedly, ten times or more. J is TRBJ2-1 and V is TRBV6-1; 8 nucleotides line up with TRBD2. This CDR3 is built from 16 residues. Germline V gene data show CDR1 as MNHNS and CDR2 as SASEGT. V shed 5 bases and J 6 bases; nucleotides not matched to a gene: 12. The CDR3 DNA reads TGTGCCAGCAGTCGGGGTTTGAGCGGGAGAGGCAATGAGCAGTTCTTC. It codes for CASSRGLSGRGNEQFF.

This sequence joins TRBV11-2 and TRBJ1-1; D not certain. CDR1 and CDR2 from the germline V gene are SGHAT and FQNNGV. Deletions cut 3 bases from V and 1 base from J, with 6 bases between. The CDR3 consists of 13 residues. The CDR3 reads CASSFSGNTEAFF. The CDR3 coding sequence is TGTGCCAGCAGCTTCTCCGGGAACACTGAAGCTTTCTTT.

This clonotype occurred many times. This sequence joins TRBV29-1 and TRBJ2-2, with D perhaps TRBD1 or TRBD2 (6 bases each). The CDR3 loop spans 11 amino acids. Germline CDR1 is SQVTM and CDR2 is ANQGSEA. V gave up 7 bases and J gave up 5 bases, with 8 bases separating them. The CDR3 spells CSGGATGELFF. The CDR3 nucleotides read TGCAGCGGGGGGGCGACCGGGGAGCTGTTTTTT.

This chain links TRBV29-1 with TRBJ2-7; 8 bases match TRBD1. The trim removed 7 bases at V and 7 bases at J, leaving 12 bases unmatched. Looked up from germline, CDR1 is SQVTM and CDR2 is ANQGSEA. The CDR3 consists of 13 residues. Here the CDR3 DNA reads TGCAGCGCTAGGGTTAGCGGACAGGGTGAGCAGTACTTC. Its translation: CSARVSGQGEQYF.

J is TRBJ2-1 and V is TRBV29-1; D is ambiguous. Germline V gene sequence: CDR1 SQVTM, CDR2 ANQGSEA. The CDR3 loop spans 10 amino acids. The V end was cut by 7 bases, the J end by 6 bases, with 7 bases between. The CDR3 DNA reads TGCAGCGGGTGGGGCAATGAGCAGTTCTTC. It is translated as CSGWGNEQFF.

This clonotype was picked up many times. The V call is TRBV5-1, the J call TRBJ1-4, with D unresolved. Trimming stripped 3 bases from V and 7 bases from J, with 13 bases between. This CDR3 is 14 amino acids long. Germline CDR1 and CDR2: SGHRS and YFSETQ. CDR3 sequence: CASSSSTGSEKLFF. In DNA, the CDR3 is TGCGCCAGCAGCTCGTCTACGGGGTCTGAAAAACTGTTTTTT.

This clonotype was observed at least ten times. The chain links TRBV12-3 or TRBV12-4 to TRBJ2-2, with 8 nucleotides matching TRBD1. The CDR3 consists of 19 residues. J gave up 2 bases and V 6 bases, and 17 bases lay outside the gene matches. CDR3: CASSRILSADRANTGELFF. DNA of the CDR3: TGTGCCAGCAGCAGAATTCTTTCTGCGGACAGGGCTAACACCGGGGAGCTGTTTTTT.

This clonotype has at least ten counts. V is TRBV6-6 and J is TRBJ2-1; the D gene is possibly TRBD2 (5 bases). The CDR3 runs to 17 residues. Germline V gives CDR1 MNHNY, CDR2 SVGAGI (reference sequence). Trimming shortened V by 0 bases and J by 5 bases, and 17 bases separated the two germline ends. The CDR3 sequence is CASSYSTLRELDNEQFF. In DNA form, the CDR3 reads TGTGCCAGCAGTTACTCGACCCTCCGGGAACTCGACAATGAGCAGTTCTTC.

The V gene is TRBV19, the J gene TRBJ1-5; D is uncertain. The CDR3 length is 14 residues. Trimming removed 7 bases at V and 7 bases at J, with 17 bases between. Germline-derived CDR1 and CDR2 are LNHDA and SQIVND (reference sequence). The CDR3 sequence is CASNPGPAPQPQHF. Written as DNA, the CDR3 is TGTGCCAGTAATCCCGGGCCCGCACCACAGCCCCAGCATTTT.

This clonotype was recorded at least ten times. The chain combines TRBV28 with TRBJ1-1; D unclear. The length of the CDR3 is 12 residues. CDR1 MDHEN and CDR2 SYDVKM come from the germline V gene. V lost 3 bases and J lost 5, with 7 bases in between. The CDR3 here is CASSFWRTEAFF. The DNA for the CDR3 is TGTGCCAGCAGTTTTTGGAGGACTGAAGCTTTCTTT.

There are a few counts of this clonotype. V gene TRBV12-3 or TRBV12-4 combines with J gene TRBJ2-5, with 8 nucleotides matching TRBD2. CDR3 length: 15 residues. The V gene end was trimmed by 3 bases and the J gene end by 4 bases; junction bases not matched to a gene: 7. The DNA for the CDR3 is TGTGCCAGCAGTTTCGGGAGGGCTTCGGGAGAGACCCAGTACTTC. Translated: CASSFGRASGETQYF.

There are a few counts of this clonotype. This is likely an artifact of a read error, given a far larger clone one base away. V usage is TRBV25-1 and J usage is TRBJ2-5; the D gene is possibly TRBD1 (6 bases). Germline assignment: CDR1 MGHDK and CDR2 SYGVNS. The CDR3 totals 15 residues. Trimming pared 6 bases from V and 11 bases from J, leaving 25 bases between. This CDR3 is CASRVNRVSYNEQYF. Written as DNA, the CDR3 is TGTGCCAGCAGGGTAAACAGGGTTTCCTACAATGAGCAGTACTTC.

The CDR3 DNA sequence: TGCAGTGCTAGAGAAAGGCTTTCCCCTGGAAACACCATATATTTT. As protein: CSARERLSPGNTIYF. The chain employs TRBV20-1 and TRBJ1-3; D unresolved. Germline assignment: CDR1 DFQATT and CDR2 SNEGSKA (reference sequence). The CDR3 loop spans 15 amino acids. The V gene lost 0 bases and the J gene lost 2 bases, with 11 bases spanning the gap.

This clonotype was seen repeatedly, ten times or more. The rearrangement links TRBV24-1 to TRBJ2-1; the match to TRBD1 covers 10 bases. V dropped 5 bases and J dropped 6; count of bases not matched to a gene: 9. The CDR3 contains 16 residues. The germline V gene encodes CDR1 KGHDR and CDR2 SFDVKD. CDR3 sequence (DNA): TGTGCCACCAGTGTACCGGGGGGGACAGGGGTCAATGAGCAGTTCTTC. This sequence encodes CATSVPGGTGVNEQFF.